A selection of T cell receptor beta chains follows, all from one sample in a study of T cells in Graves' hyperthyroidism and ophthalmopathy. Each CDR3 protein is one row after TCRdb ran MiXCR on the multiplex PCR reads. The repertoire includes some 700,000 distinct CDR3 sequences, approximately 15% of them detected once, and roughly a sixth sits in the top ten. Sequenced: blood. The receptors derive from a man over 45 with Graves' hyperthyroidism. CDR3s include the opening cysteine and the closing phenylalanine or tryptophan. A D gene is named only where the DNA matches it firmly. The size field is filled for only some rows; it gives once, few, many or a size class.

-	TRBV3-1	TRBJ2-1	-	TGTGCCATCCTACGAGGGGCCATTAACTCCTACGAGCAGTTCTTC	CAILRGAINSYEQFF
-	TRBV20-1	TRBJ2-1	-	TGCAGTGCTAGTACGGGGTCCAATGAGCAGTTCTTC	CSASTGSNEQFF
-	TRBV27	TRBJ2-3	-	TGTGCCAGCAGTTCCTCTTCTGGGGACTGGGGGGATACGCAGTATTTT	CASSSSSGDWGDTQYF
-	TRBV28	TRBJ1-3	few	TGTGCCAGCAGGAGGGACACCAGCTCTGGAAACACCATATATTTT	CASRRDTSSGNTIYF
-	TRBV7-3	TRBJ2-7	few	TGTGCCAGCCAACTAGCTGAATTCTCCTACGAGCAGTACTTC	CASQLAEFSYEQYF
-	TRBV19	TRBJ1-1	many	TGTGCCAGTTACGGATGGAACACTGAAGCTTTCTTT	CASYGWNTEAFF
TRBD2	TRBV27	TRBJ2-7	-	TGTGCCAGCAGCTTAACCGGGACTAGCGGTACACTCAGCGAGCAGTACTTC	CASSLTGTSGTLSEQYF
-	TRBV5-1	TRBJ2-3	-	TGCGCCAGCAGCTTGGAAGAAGCTGCAGATACGCAGTATTTT	CASSLEEAADTQYF
TRBD2	TRBV20-1	TRBJ2-7	many	TGCAGTGCTAAGACTAGCGGGGGACGCTACGAGCAGTACTTC	CSAKTSGGRYEQYF
-	TRBV11-2	TRBJ2-3	many	TGTGCCAGCAGCTCCCCAGGGGAGCGGATTAGCACAGATACGCAGTATTTT	CASSSPGERISTDTQYF
-	TRBV3-2	TRBJ1-5	-	TGTGCCAGCAGCCAAGAGCGGGAAGCAGCCGCACCCAATCAGCCCCAGCATTTT	CASSQEREAAAPNQPQHF
-	TRBV28	TRBJ2-7	-	TGTGCCAGCAGTTTATCCTCGACTGACGGATTTTCCTACGAGCAGTACTTC	CASSLSSTDGFSYEQYF
-	TRBV11-3	TRBJ2-2	many	TGTGCCAGCAGCTTAGGTGGGAGGAACACCGGGGAGCTGTTTTTT	CASSLGGRNTGELFF
-	TRBV24-1	TRBJ2-7	-	TGTGCCACCAGTGACACCGGGGTTCCAGGCGAGCAGTACTTC	CATSDTGVPGEQYF
TRBD1	TRBV20-1	TRBJ1-4	few	TGCAGTGCTAGAAATTTGGCAGGGGGCCGTGAAAAACTGTTTTTT	CSARNLAGGREKLFF